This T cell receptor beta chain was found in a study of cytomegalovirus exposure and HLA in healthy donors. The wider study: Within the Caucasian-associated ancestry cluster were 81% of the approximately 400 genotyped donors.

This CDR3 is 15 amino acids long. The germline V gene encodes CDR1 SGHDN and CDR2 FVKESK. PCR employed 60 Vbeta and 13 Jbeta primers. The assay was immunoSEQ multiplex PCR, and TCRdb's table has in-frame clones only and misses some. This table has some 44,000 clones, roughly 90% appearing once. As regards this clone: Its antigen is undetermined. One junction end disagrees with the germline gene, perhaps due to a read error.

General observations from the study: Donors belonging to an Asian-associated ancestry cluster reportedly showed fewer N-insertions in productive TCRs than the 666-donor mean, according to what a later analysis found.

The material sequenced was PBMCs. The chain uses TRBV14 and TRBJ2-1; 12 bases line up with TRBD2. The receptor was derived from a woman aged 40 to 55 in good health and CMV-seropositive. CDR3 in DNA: TGTGCCAGCAGCCAAGGGCTAGCGGGAGGGTTGCGGCAGCTCTTC. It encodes CASSQGLAGGLRQLF.